The 27 T cell receptor beta chains below all came from one sample that was sequenced in a study of T cells expressing NK-cell markers. TCRdb re-called the 5' RACE reads, yielding one record per CDR3 amino acid sequence without DNA. In total, the table holds around 550,000 distinct CDR3 sequences. Input material: blood T cells: a sorted CD56 or NKG2C T cell subset, CD4+ or CD8+ T cells, or bulk PBMC T cells (not recorded which). The receptors stem from a man aged 18 to 35 in good health.

V gene TRBV5-1 combines with J gene TRBJ2-6; TCRdb gives TRBD2 as the D gene, but with no DNA this cannot be confirmed. Germline V lookup: CDR1 SGHRS, CDR2 YFSETQ. The CDR3 is made up of 20 amino acids. This CDR3 is CASSQNPPGLAGVGANVLTF.

The chain is built from TRBV4-3 and TRBJ1-2; absent DNA, TCRdb's TRBD1 call cannot be checked. Per germline, CDR1 LGHNA and CDR2 YSLEER. This CDR3 is 17 amino acids long. The CDR3 sequence is CASSQDRTTFFRDGYTF.

The chain is built from TRBV2 and TRBJ2-1. Germline CDR1 SNHLY, CDR2 FYNNEI. The CDR3 length is 16 residues. This CDR3 is CASSDMFREVYNEQFF.

The chain employs TRBV3-1 and TRBJ2-3; checking the TCRdb D call of TRBD2 is not possible without DNA. Germline CDR1 LGHDT, CDR2 YNNKEL (reference sequence). CDR3 length equals 17 residues. This CDR3 reads CASSQDGTSVSTDTQYF.

The chain carries TRBV20-1 and TRBJ2-7; TCRdb's assignment of TRBD2 cannot be checked, as there is no DNA. The CDR3 totals 12 residues. Germline V gene data show CDR1 as DFQATT and CDR2 as SNEGSKA (reference sequence). The CDR3 sequence: CSAFISGRILYF.

This chain uses TRBV2 with TRBJ2-1; the D gene TCRdb calls, TRBD2, cannot be checked with no DNA. Per the germline V gene, CDR1 is SNHLY and CDR2 is FYNNEI. CDR3 length: 15 residues. The CDR3 reads CASTTSGARYNEQFF.

The CDR3: CASSTWERGIGSYNEQFF. The chain recombines TRBV5-1 with TRBJ2-1; absent DNA, TCRdb's TRBD1 call cannot be checked. The CDR3 covers 18 residues. Germline V CDR1 and CDR2: SGHRS, YFSETQ.

The chain recombines TRBV3-1 with TRBJ2-1; there is no DNA to check the TCRdb D call of TRBD2. There are 14 residues in the CDR3. Per germline, CDR1 LGHDT and CDR2 YNNKEL (reference sequence). The CDR3 loop is CASRESGRADEQFF.

This chain links TRBV5-1 with TRBJ2-1; without DNA, the TCRdb call of TRBD2 cannot be checked. The CDR3 spans 14 residues. Germline V gene sequence: CDR1 SGHRS, CDR2 YFSETQ. The CDR3 sequence: CASSGGSPPNEQFF.

This chain uses TRBV27 with TRBJ2-3; TCRdb returns TRBD2, unconfirmable since there is no DNA. CDR1 MNHEY and CDR2 SMNVEV come from the germline V gene (reference sequence). This CDR3 region has 16 residues. CDR3: CASSYRGWEGPDTQYF.

V gene TRBV6-2 or TRBV6-3 combines with J gene TRBJ2-5; TCRdb's D call of TRBD2 is untestable without DNA. The CDR3 sequence is 15 residues long. CDR1 and CDR2 from the germline V gene are MNHEY and SVGEGT. Here the CDR3 reads CASSYSSASGETQYF.

This chain links TRBV10-3 with TRBJ2-5; TCRdb outputs TRBD2, but without DNA this stays unchecked. This CDR3 contains 12 residues. CDR1 and CDR2 (germline): ENHRY, SYGVKD. CDR3 sequence reads: CASLSGQETQYF.

This sequence joins TRBV7-9 and TRBJ2-1; there is no DNA to check the TCRdb D call of TRBD1. The CDR3 runs to 13 residues. Germline V gene sequence: CDR1 SEHNR, CDR2 FQNEAQ (reference sequence). This CDR3 reads CASSFGGGREQFF.

The chain joins TRBV5-1 to TRBJ2-1. The CDR3 length is 14 residues. CDR1 is SGHRS, CDR2 YFSETQ, per germline. The chain's CDR3 is CASSLRGSFNEQFF.

The chain couples TRBV28 to TRBJ2-7; without DNA, the TCRdb call of TRBD1 cannot be checked. Germline V gives CDR1 MDHEN, CDR2 SYDVKM. The CDR3 runs 16 residues. CDR3 region: CASSSSGQGRSYEQYF.

This chain connects TRBV24-1 to TRBJ1-5; TCRdb's D call of TRBD1 is untestable without DNA. CDR3 size: 12 residues. The germline V gene encodes CDR1 KGHDR and CDR2 SFDVKD. This chain's CDR3 is CATQQGNQPQHF.

The chain links TRBV27 to TRBJ2-1; TCRdb's D call of TRBD1 is untestable without DNA. This CDR3 comprises 19 residues. CDR1 MNHEY and CDR2 SMNVEV come from the germline V gene (reference sequence). CDR3 loop: CASSLFASPQGEGYNEQFF.

The chain employs TRBV2 and TRBJ2-7; TCRdb's D gene call, TRBD2, goes unchecked for lack of DNA. Germline-derived CDR1 and CDR2 are SNHLY and FYNNEI. CDR3 length: 13 amino acids. The CDR3 is CASRFGGTREQYF.

This sequence joins TRBV20-1 and TRBJ1-2. The germline gives CDR1 DFQATT, CDR2 SNEGSKA (reference sequence). The CDR3 runs 14 residues. CDR3 protein: CSARDRAWGYGYTF.

The chain combines TRBV20-1 with TRBJ2-5; TCRdb gives TRBD1 as the D gene, but with no DNA this cannot be confirmed. Germline loops: CDR1 DFQATT, CDR2 SNEGSKA (reference sequence). The CDR3 loop spans 13 amino acids. The chain's CDR3 is CSASGGAWETQYF.

The chain couples TRBV7-7 to TRBJ2-1; TCRdb calls TRBD2, which cannot be checked without DNA. The CDR3 has 14 amino acids. Germline V gene sequence: CDR1 SSHAT, CDR2 FNYEAQ (reference sequence). The CDR3 loop is CASSKTSGYNEQFF.

V gene TRBV20-1 combines with J gene TRBJ2-7. CDR1 is DFQATT, CDR2 SNEGSKA, per germline (reference sequence). The CDR3 totals 12 residues. CDR3 sequence reads: CSAQGPTSEQYF.

This chain connects TRBV12-3 or TRBV12-4 to TRBJ1-1; the D call of TRBD1 rests on TCRdb alone, since no DNA is present to check it. The length of the CDR3 is 13 residues. The CDR3 region is CASSADRISEAFF.

V is TRBV12-3 or TRBV12-4 and J is TRBJ2-7; TCRdb's D gene call, TRBD2, goes unchecked for lack of DNA. The CDR3 loop spans 15 amino acids. The CDR3 sequence: CASRGRTSGSYEQYF.

This rearrangement joins TRBV11-2 to TRBJ1-1. CDR1 is SGHAT, CDR2 FQNNGV, per germline. The CDR3 runs 12 residues. The CDR3 sequence is CASSSIRLLAFF.

The chain combines TRBV18 with TRBJ2-5; there is no DNA to check the TCRdb D call of TRBD1. The CDR3 runs 15 residues. The germline gives CDR1 KGHSH, CDR2 LQKENI. The CDR3: CASSPMTGAGETQYF.

The CDR3: CASRRGQAQPQHF. The chain combines TRBV27 with TRBJ1-5; the TCRdb D gene call, TRBD1, has no DNA to confirm it. The germline V gene has CDR1 MNHEY and CDR2 SMNVEV (reference sequence). The CDR3 totals 13 residues.